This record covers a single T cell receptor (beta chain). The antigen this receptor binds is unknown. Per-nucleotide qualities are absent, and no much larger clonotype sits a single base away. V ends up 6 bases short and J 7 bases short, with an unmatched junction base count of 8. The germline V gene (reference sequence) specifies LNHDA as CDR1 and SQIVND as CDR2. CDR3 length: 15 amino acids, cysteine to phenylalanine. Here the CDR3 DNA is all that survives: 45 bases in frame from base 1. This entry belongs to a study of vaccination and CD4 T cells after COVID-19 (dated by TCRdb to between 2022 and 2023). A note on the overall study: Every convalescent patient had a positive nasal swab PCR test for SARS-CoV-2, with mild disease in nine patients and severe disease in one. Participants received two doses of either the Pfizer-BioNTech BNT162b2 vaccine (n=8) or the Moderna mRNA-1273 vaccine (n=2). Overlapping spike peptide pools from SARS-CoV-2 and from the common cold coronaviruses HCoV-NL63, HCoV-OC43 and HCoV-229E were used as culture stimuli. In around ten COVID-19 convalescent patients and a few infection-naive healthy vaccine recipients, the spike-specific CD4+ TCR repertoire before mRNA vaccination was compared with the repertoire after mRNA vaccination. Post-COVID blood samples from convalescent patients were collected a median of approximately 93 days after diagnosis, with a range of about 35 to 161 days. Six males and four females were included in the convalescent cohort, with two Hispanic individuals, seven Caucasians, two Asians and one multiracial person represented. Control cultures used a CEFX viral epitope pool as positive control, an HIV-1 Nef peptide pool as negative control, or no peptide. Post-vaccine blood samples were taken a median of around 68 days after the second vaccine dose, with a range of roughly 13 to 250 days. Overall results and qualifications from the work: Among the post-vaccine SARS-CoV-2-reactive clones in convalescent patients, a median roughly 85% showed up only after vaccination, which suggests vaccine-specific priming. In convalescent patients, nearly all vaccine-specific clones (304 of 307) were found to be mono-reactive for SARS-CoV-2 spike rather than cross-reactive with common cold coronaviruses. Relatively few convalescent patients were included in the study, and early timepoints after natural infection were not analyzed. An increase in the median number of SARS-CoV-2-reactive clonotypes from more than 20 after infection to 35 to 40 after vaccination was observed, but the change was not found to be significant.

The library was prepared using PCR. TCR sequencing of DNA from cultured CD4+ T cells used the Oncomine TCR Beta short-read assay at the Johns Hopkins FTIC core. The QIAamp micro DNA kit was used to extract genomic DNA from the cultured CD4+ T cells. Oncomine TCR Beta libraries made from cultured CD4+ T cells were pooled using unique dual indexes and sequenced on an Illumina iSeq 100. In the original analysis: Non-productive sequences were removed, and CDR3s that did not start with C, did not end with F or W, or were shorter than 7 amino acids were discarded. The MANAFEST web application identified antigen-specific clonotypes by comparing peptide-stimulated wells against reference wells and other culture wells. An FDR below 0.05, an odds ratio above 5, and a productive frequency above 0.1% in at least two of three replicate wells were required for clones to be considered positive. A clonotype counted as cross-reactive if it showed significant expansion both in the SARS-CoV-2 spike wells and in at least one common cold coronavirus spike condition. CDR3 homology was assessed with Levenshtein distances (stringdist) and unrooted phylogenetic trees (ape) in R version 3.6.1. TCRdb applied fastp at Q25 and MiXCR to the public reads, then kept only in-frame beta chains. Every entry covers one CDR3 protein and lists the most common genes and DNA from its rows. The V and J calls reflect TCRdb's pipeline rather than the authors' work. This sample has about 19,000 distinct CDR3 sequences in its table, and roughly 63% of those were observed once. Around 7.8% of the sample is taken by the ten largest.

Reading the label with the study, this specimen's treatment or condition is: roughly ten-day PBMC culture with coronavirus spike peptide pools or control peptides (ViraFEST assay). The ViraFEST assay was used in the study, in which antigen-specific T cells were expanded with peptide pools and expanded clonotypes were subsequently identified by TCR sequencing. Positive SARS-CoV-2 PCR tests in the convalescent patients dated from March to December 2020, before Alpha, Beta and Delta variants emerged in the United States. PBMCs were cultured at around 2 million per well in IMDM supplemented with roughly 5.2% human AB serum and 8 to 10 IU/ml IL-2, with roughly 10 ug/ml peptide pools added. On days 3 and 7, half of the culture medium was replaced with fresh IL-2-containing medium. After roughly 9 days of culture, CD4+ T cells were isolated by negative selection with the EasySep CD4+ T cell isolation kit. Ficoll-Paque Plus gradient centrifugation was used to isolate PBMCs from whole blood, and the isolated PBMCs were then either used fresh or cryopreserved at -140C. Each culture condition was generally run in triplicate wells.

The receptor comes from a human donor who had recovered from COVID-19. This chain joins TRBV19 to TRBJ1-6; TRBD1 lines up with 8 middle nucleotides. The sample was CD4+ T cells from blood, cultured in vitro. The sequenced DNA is TGTGCCAGTAGCTGGCTGGGACAGGAAAATTCACCCCTCCACTTT. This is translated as CASSWLGQENSPLHF. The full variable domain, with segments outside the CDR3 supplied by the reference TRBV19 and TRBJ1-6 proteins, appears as DGGITQSPKYLFRKEGQNVTLSCEQNLNHDAMYWYRQDPGQGLRLIYYSQIVNDFQKGDIAEGYSVSREKKESFPLTVTSAQKNPTAFYLCASSWLGQENSPLHFGNGTRLTVT.